The entry below describes one T cell receptor beta chain. This CDR3 has 13 residues. Germline CDR1 and CDR2: MNHEY and SVGAGI. V was trimmed by 4 bases and J by 5 bases, leaving 11 bases between them. This record comes from a study of blood T cell repertoires in COVID-19. Background on the study: The United States, Italy and Spain provided the acute and convalescent COVID-19 samples.

In the source study's methods: How many nucleated cells were present was estimated from reference gene primer amplification. The table came from immunoSEQ multiplex PCR; TCRdb's copy has only in-frame clones and leaves some out. Clonal size and the V and J genes are those of that table, whereas D and trimming came from the DNA. This sample yields around 72,000 clones, of which 88% are seen a single time; approximately 30% belongs to the top ten. The material sequenced was peripheral blood. The clonotype comes from a man aged 50 to 60 with acute or convalescent COVID-19. The V gene is TRBV6-5, the J gene TRBJ2-5; D is possibly TRBD1 (7 bases). CDR3 sequence reads: CASSFSGGETQYF. The CDR3 nucleotides are TGTGCCAGCAGTTTTTCAGGGGGGGAGACCCAGTACTTC.